This T cell receptor beta chain was captured by sequencing in a study of cytomegalovirus exposure and HLA in healthy donors. The length of the CDR3 is 18 residues. CDR1 and CDR2 from the germline V gene are SGHVS and FQNEAQ. Trimming took off 3 bases at V and 2 bases at J, with 17 bases between the two ends. Overall study findings and caveats: In a later analysis, a genetic analysis reported fewer productive-TCR N-insertions in an Asian-associated ancestry cluster than the cohort average.

Primers included in the PCR were 60 Vbeta and 13 Jbeta primers. The repertoire was sequenced with immunoSEQ multiplex PCR; TCRdb's copy has only in-frame clones and lacks some. The data show 170,000 or so clones, 80% seen once. Turning to this clone: Its antigen remains unidentified.

This chain uses TRBV7-8 with TRBJ2-6; D not certain. The receptor comes from a man under 40 in good health and CMV-seropositive. Sequencing used PBMCs. CDR3 sequence: CASSFRSTPLPGANVLTF. CDR3 in DNA: TGTGCCAGCAGCTTTAGGTCGACACCACTTCCTGGGGCCAACGTCCTGACTTTC.